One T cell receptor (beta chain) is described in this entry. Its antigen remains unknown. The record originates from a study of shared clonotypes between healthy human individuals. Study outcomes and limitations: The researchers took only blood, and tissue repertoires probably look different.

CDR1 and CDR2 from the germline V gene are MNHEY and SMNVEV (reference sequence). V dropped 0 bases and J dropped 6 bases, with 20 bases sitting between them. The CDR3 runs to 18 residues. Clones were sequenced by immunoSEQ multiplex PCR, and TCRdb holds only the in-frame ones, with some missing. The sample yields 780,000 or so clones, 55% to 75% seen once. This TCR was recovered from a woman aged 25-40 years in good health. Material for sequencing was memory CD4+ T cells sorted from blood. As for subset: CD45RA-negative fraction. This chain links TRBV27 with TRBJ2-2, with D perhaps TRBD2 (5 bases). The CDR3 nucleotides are TGTGCCAGCAGTTTATCCAATTTCGTCCGGGGAGTAGCCGGGGAGCTGTTTTTT. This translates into CASSLSNFVRGVAGELFF.